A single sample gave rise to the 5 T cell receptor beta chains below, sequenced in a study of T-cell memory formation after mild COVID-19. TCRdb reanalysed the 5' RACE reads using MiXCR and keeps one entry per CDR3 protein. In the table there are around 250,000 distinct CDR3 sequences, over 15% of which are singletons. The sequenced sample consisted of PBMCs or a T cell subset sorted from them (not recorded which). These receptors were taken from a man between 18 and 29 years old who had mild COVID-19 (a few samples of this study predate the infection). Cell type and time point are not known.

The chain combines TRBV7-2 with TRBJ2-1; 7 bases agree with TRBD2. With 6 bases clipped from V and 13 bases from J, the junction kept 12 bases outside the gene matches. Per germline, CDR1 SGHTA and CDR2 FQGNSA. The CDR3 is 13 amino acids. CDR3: CASRLTSEQTQFF. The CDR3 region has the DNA TGTGCCAGCAGGCTAACTAGCGAGCAAACCCAGTTCTTC.

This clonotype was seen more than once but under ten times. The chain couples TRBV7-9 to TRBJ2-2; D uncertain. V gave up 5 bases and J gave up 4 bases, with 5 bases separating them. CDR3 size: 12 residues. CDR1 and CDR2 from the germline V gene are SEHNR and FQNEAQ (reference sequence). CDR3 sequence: CASSQSTGELFF. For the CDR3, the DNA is TGTGCCAGCAGCCAAAGCACCGGGGAGCTGTTTTTT.

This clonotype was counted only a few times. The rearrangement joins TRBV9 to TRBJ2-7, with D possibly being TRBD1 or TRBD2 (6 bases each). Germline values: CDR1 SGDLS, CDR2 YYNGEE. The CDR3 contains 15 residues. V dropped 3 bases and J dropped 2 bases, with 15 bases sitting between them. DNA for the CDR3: TGTGCCAGCAGCGAGGGGGACGGGGGAGCCTACGAGCAGTACTTC. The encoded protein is CASSEGDGGAYEQYF. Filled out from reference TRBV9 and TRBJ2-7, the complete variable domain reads DSGVTQTPKHLITATGQRVTLRCSPRSGDLSVYWYQQSLDQGLQFLIQYYNGEERAKGNILERFSAQQFPDLHSELNLSSLELGDSALYFCASSEGDGGAYEQYFGPGTRLTVT.

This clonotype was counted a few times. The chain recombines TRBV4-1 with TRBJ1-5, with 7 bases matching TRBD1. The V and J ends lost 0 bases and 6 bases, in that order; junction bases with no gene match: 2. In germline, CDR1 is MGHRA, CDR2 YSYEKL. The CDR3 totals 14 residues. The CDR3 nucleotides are TGCGCCAGCAGCCAAGATGAGGGGGCTCAGCCCCAGCATTTT. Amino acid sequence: CASSQDEGAQPQHF.

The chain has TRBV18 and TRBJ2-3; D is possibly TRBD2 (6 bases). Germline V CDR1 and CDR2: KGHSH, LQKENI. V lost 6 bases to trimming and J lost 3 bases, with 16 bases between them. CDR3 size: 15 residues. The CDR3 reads CASSPRDFRTDTQYF. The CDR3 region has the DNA TGTGCCAGCTCTCCCCGGGACTTCAGGACAGATACGCAGTATTTT.